What follows describes a single T cell receptor (beta chain). Its antigen is unknown. The entry originates in a study of T-cell memory formation after mild COVID-19. TCRdb ran MiXCR on the 5' RACE reads and lists one entry per CDR3 protein. This table holds around 300,000 distinct CDR3 sequences, approximately 19% found once. Study-level points and caveats: Certain responding clones were present in pre-infection memory, suggesting participation of cross-reactive memory.

With 3 bases clipped from V and 2 bases from J, the junction kept 3 bases outside the gene matches. The CDR3 runs 14 residues. The receptor's source is a man younger than 35 who had mild COVID-19 (a few samples of this study predate the infection). Cell type and time point are not known. The chain uses TRBV12-3 or TRBV12-4 and TRBJ1-1; 7 bases are shared with TRBD1. Source material: PBMCs or a T cell subset sorted from them (not recorded which). The DNA for the CDR3 is TGTGCCAGCAGTTTTGACAGGGTAAACACTGAAGCTTTCTTT. It yields the protein CASSFDRVNTEAFF.